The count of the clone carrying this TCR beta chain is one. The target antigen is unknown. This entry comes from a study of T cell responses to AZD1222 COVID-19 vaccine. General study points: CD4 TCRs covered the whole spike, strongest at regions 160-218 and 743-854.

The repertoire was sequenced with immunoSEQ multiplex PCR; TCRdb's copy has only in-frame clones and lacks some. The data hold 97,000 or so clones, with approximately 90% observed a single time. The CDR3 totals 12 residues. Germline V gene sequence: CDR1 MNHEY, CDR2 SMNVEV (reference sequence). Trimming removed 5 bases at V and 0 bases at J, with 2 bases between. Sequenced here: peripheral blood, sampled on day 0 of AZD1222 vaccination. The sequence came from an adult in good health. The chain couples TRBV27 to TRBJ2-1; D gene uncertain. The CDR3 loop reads CASSLSYNEQFF. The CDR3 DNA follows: TGTGCCAGCAGTCTCTCCTACAATGAGCAGTTCTTC.